This TCR beta chain was found in a study of PD-1 blockade in classical Hodgkin lymphoma. TCRdb's table, derived via immunoSEQ multiplex PCR, lists solely in-frame clones and lacks some. The sample carries 43,000 or so clones, around 78% recorded once. Trimming pared 2 bases from V and 6 bases from J, leaving 11 bases between. Germline V CDR1 and CDR2: SGHDT, YYEEEE. This CDR3 comprises 14 residues. Time point: cycle 4 day 1 (C4D1), after less than 7 weeks of nivolumab. No patient escaped relapse after autologous stem cell transplantation, and brentuximab vedotin exposure varied. Sequenced material: peripheral blood mononuclear cells (PBMCs), taken before the fourth cycle of nivolumab. The chain employs TRBV5-6 and TRBJ2-2; D is possibly TRBD2 (5 bases). This clonotype originated in a human donor with classical Hodgkin lymphoma. The CDR3: CASSFGVKAGELFF. The CDR3, as DNA: TGTGCCAGCAGCTTCGGGGTAAAGGCCGGGGAGCTGTTTTTT.